This T cell receptor beta chain was identified during a study of T cells after yellow fever vaccination. Whole-study results and caveats: Weaker overall, the secondary response nonetheless peaked faster (day 5 versus 15).

On this clonotype: Antigen: not known.

UMIs and a universal primer site were added when TCR cDNA was made by 5'RACE template switching. TCRdb re-analysed the 5' RACE reads in MiXCR, keeping a single row per CDR3 protein. The data hold over 300,000 distinct CDR3 sequences, with 4.1% observed a single time. With 1 base removed from V and 4 bases from J, the gap between germline ends came to 16 bases. CDR3 length: 16 amino acids. CDR1 and CDR2 (germline): LNHNV, YYDKDF (reference sequence). This receptor was taken from a man aged 18 to 30 who received the YFV17D yellow fever vaccine. This sample comprised PBMCs, obtained 5 days after the yellow fever booster vaccination. The chain carries TRBV15 and TRBJ2-5, with D possibly being TRBD2 (6 bases). CDR3 protein: CATSRAVTAGSETQYF. The CDR3 region has the DNA TGTGCCACCAGCAGAGCGGTAACGGCGGGGTCAGAGACCCAGTACTTC.